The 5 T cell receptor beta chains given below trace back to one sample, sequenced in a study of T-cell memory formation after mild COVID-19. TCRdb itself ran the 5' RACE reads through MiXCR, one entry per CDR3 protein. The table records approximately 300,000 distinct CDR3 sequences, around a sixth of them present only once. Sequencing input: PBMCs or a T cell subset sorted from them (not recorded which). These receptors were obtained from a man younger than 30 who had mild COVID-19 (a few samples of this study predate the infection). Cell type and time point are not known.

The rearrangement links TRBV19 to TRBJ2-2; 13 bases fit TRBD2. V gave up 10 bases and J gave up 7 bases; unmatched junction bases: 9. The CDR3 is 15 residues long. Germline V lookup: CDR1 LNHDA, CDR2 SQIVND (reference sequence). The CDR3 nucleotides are TGTGCCATACTAGCGGGGGGGAAGAAAGTCGGGGAGCTGTTTTTT. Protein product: CAILAGGKKVGELFF.

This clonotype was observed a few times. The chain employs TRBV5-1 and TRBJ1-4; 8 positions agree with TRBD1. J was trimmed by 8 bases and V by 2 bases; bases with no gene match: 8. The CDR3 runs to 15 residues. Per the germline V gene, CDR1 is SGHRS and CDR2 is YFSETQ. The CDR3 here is CASSLNRGYGEKLFF. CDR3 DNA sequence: TGCGCCAGCAGCTTAAACAGGGGGTATGGAGAAAAACTGTTTTTT.

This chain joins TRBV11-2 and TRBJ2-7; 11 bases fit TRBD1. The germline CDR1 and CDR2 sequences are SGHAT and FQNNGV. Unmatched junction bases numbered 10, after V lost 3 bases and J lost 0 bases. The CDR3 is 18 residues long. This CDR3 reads CASSLGASGTGGSYEQYV. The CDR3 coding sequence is TGTGCCAGCAGCTTGGGCGCCTCCGGGACAGGGGGCTCCTACGAGCAGTACGTC.

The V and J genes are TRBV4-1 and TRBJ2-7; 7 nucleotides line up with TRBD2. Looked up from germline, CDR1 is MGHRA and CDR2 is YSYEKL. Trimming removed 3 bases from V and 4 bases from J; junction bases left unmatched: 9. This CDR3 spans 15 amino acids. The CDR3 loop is CASSQTTSSGYEQYF. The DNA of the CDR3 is TGCGCCAGCAGCCAGACGACTAGCTCAGGATACGAGCAGTACTTC.

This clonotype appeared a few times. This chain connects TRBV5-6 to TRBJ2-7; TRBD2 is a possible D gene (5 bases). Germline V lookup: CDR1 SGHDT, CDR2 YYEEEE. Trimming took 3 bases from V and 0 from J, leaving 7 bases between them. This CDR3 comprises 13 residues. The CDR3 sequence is CASSSSGSYEQYV. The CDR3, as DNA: TGTGCCAGCAGCTCCAGCGGCTCCTACGAGCAGTACGTC.